Following are 10 T cell receptor beta chains from one sample sequenced in a study of blood T cell repertoires in COVID-19. The repertoire was sequenced with immunoSEQ multiplex PCR; TCRdb's copy has only in-frame clones and lacks some. This sample has approximately 200,000 clones, with around 86% found just once. Specimen: peripheral blood. The receptors were gathered from a human donor in a cohort sampled during active COVID-19.

The CDR3: CAWSTDRTNRNEKLFF. CDR3 coding DNA: TGTGCCTGGAGTACGGACAGGACGAACCGAAATGAAAAACTGTTTTTT. This sequence joins TRBV30 and TRBJ1-4, with 7 bases aligning to TRBD1. Germline V gives CDR1 GTSNPN, CDR2 SVGIG (reference sequence). Trimming cost V 2 bases and J 5 bases; bases outside gene matches: 11. The CDR3 contains 16 residues.

The CDR3 spells CASSTSIWTAGIYEQYF. The CDR3 DNA reads TGTGCCAGCAGCACAAGTATATGGACAGCCGGGATCTACGAGCAGTACTTC. The chain links TRBV14 to TRBJ2-7, with D possibly matching TRBD1 (6 bases). Germline V CDR1 and CDR2: SGHDN, FVKESK. The CDR3 is made up of 17 amino acids. Between the trimmed V and J ends, which lost 5 bases and 3 bases, there was a span of 23 bases.

This clone was picked up one time. V and J are TRBV27 and TRBJ1-6; 8 positions agree with TRBD1. CDR3 length: 16 amino acids. The junction had 9 bases not matched to a gene; V was cut back by 6 bases and J by 5 bases. Germline V lookup: CDR1 MNHEY, CDR2 SMNVEV (reference sequence). The CDR3 loop reads CASRRPTGADNSPLHF. The CDR3 DNA follows: TGTGCCAGCAGACGCCCGACAGGGGCCGATAATTCACCCCTCCACTTT.

A note on this clone: This specimen includes other DNA sequences encoding the same CDR3. The chain is built from TRBV12-3 or TRBV12-4 and TRBJ2-7, with D hard to call. This CDR3 spans 13 amino acids. Trimming removed 3 bases at V and 1 base at J, with 7 bases between. In DNA form, the CDR3 reads TGTGCCAGCAGTTTGGCTGGTTCCTACGAGCAGTACTTC. Translating gives CASSLAGSYEQYF.

The count of this clone is one. This chain links TRBV5-8 with TRBJ2-7, with 8 bases matching TRBD2. The CDR3 length is 16 residues. The V and J ends lost 0 bases and 3 bases, in that order; junction bases with no gene match: 8. CDR1 and CDR2 from the germline V gene are SGHTS and YDEGEE. In nucleotides, the CDR3 is TGTGCCAGCAGCTTGGCCCGCCGGCGGGGGGACTACGAGCAGTACTTC. Protein: CASSLARRRGDYEQYF.

The chain carries TRBV5-1 and TRBJ2-1, with 10 nucleotides matching TRBD2. J gave up 8 bases and V 5 bases, and 7 bases lay outside the gene matches. CDR1 and CDR2 (germline): SGHRS, YFSETQ. The CDR3 length is 14 residues. In nucleotides, the CDR3 is TGCGCCAGCAGGACCCTAGCGGGAGCGCATGAGCAGTTCTTC. Its translation is CASRTLAGAHEQFF. Looking up the rest from reference TRBV5-1 and TRBJ2-1 gives the full variable domain: KAGVTQTPRYLIKTRGQQVTLSCSPISGHRSVSWYQQTPGQGLQFLFEYFSETQRNKGNFPGRFSGRQFSNSRSEMNVSTLELGDSALYLCASRTLAGAHEQFFGPGTRLTVL.

The gene calls are TRBV25-1 and TRBJ1-1; D is perhaps TRBD1 (6 bases). CDR3 length: 15 amino acids. Looked up from germline, CDR1 is MGHDK and CDR2 is SYGVNS. Trimming removed 2 bases from V and 4 bases from J, with 14 bases in between. CDR3 bases: TGTGCCAGCAGTGAAGGGGGGGCGAAGACCACTGAAGCTTTCTTT. This gives the protein CASSEGGAKTTEAFF.

This clone was seen a few times. The V gene is TRBV7-2, the J gene TRBJ1-5; no definite D call. Trimming cost V 1 base and J 6 bases, with 7 bases left between them. This CDR3 has 13 amino acids. In germline, CDR1 is SGHTA, CDR2 FQGNSA. The CDR3 coding sequence is TGTGCCAGCAGCTTAGTGGCATTTCAGCCCCAGCATTTT. It specifies CASSLVAFQPQHF. The variable domain in full, completed from reference TRBV7-2 and TRBJ1-5, reads GAGVSQSPSNKVTEKGKDVELRCDPISGHTALYWYRQSLGQGLEFLIYFQGNSAPDKSGLPSDRFSAERTGGSVSTLTIQRTQQEDSAVYLCASSLVAFQPQHFGDGTRLSIL.

The V gene is TRBV12-3 or TRBV12-4, the J gene TRBJ1-2, with TRBD1 matching 7 bases. This CDR3 is built from 13 residues. V was clipped by 5 bases and J by 4 bases; unmatched bases: 4. For the CDR3, the DNA is TGTGCCAGCAGTCTGGAGGGGGCCTATGGCTACACCTTC. This encodes CASSLEGAYGYTF.

The gene calls are TRBV6-2 or TRBV6-3 and TRBJ2-7; D is perhaps TRBD1 (6 bases). CDR1 MNHEY and CDR2 SVGEGT come from the germline V gene. The V end lost 6 bases, the J end lost 2 bases, and 14 bases lay between the germline ends. CDR3 length: 14 residues. The CDR3: CASSLTGRTYEQYF. In nucleotides, the CDR3 is TGTGCCAGCAGCCTGACAGGACGAACCTACGAGCAGTACTTC.